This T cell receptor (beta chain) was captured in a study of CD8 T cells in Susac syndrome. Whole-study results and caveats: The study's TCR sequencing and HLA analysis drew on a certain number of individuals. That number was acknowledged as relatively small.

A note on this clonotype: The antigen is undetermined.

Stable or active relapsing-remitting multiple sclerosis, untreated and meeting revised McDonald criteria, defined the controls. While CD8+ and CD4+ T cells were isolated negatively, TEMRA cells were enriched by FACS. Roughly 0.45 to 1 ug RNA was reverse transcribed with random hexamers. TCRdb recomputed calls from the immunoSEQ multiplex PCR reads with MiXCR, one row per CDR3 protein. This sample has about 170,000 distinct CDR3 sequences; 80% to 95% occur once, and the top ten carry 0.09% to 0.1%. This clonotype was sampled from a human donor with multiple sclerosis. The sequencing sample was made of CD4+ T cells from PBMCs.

CDR3 sequence (DNA): TGTGCCAGCAGTTCCGGGACAGATACGCAGTATTTT. Translated, it gives CASSSGTDTQYF. The rearrangement uses TRBV12-3 or TRBV12-4 and TRBJ2-3; D call uncertain. V dropped 4 bases and J dropped 3 bases, with 5 bases sitting between them. This CDR3 has 12 amino acids.